This T cell receptor (beta chain) was retrieved from a study of read filtering for tumor transcriptome and immune sequencing. Study as a whole: Whole-transcriptome libraries were prepared after DNase treatment.

V lost 3 bases and J lost 1, with 9 bases in between. This CDR3 is 14 amino acids long. Germline V lookup: CDR1 MGHDK, CDR2 SYGVNS. From approximately 430 ng of RNA, a library with molecular barcoded alpha/delta and beta/gamma adaptors was made. TCRdb redid the calling of the reads with MiXCR, one entry per CDR3 protein. Counted here are 20,000 or so distinct CDR3 sequences, approximately 23% occurring once; the ten biggest clones make up more than 45%. This clonotype was seen many times. The receptor was isolated from a donor at least 40 years old with multiple myeloma. The V call is TRBV25-1, the J call TRBJ1-1, with unresolved D. Sequences were obtained from a population of CD138-negative cells sorted from bone marrow. CDR3 DNA: TGTGCCAGCAGTGATTACAGAGAGAACACTGAAGCTTTCTTT. This translates into CASSDYRENTEAFF.